This TCR beta chain was retrieved from a study of T cells in Graves' hyperthyroidism and ophthalmopathy. Overall study: At the time of initial diagnosis and before any treatment, peripheral blood was collected.

The CDR3 totals 13 residues. Trimming removed 0 bases from V and 6 bases from J, with 9 bases in between. Looked up from germline, CDR1 is SGHTA and CDR2 is FQGNSA. Investigators excluded patients with uncontrolled infection, other autoimmune disease, pregnancy or lactation. TCR beta CDR3 regions were amplified from RNA transcripts. Carried out on the TCR CDR3, a first-round RT-PCR used the HTBI primer set. TCRdb fed the multiplex PCR reads into MiXCR, producing one record per CDR3 protein. The table has about 270,000 distinct CDR3 sequences, 25% seen once; the top ten hold more than 25%. The study, taken as a whole, reports: Blood also showed most of the thyroid clonotypes that were expanded above 0.001. The model made its ophthalmopathy prediction, and onset followed a median 6.5 months later.

Turning to this clonotype: The antigen is not known.

This sequence originates from a man between 40 and 49 years old with Graves' hyperthyroidism that later progressed to Graves' ophthalmopathy. Sequencing was performed on blood. This rearrangement joins TRBV7-2 to TRBJ2-7; D possibly corresponds to TRBD1 (5 bases). Here the CDR3 DNA reads TGTGCCAGCAGCTTAGCGATTCAGGGCGAGCAGTACTTC. It encodes CASSLAIQGEQYF.